Sample share makes the clone carrying this TCR beta chain medium-sized. This sample is drawn from a study of T cells after yellow fever vaccination. Study findings and constraints: The secondary response peaked faster, at day 5 versus 15, but was weaker. The sorted memory subsets sampled on day 0 contained almost no detectable vaccine-responding clonotypes.

V lost 7 bases and J lost 1, with 10 bases in between. The germline gives CDR1 MNHEY, CDR2 SVGAGI. The CDR3 loop spans 13 amino acids. TCRdb re-called the 5' RACE reads through MiXCR, storing one row per CDR3 protein. The table lists roughly 5,200 distinct CDR3 sequences, around 7.3% of them singletons, with roughly 1.5% in the top ten. V and J are TRBV6-5 and TRBJ1-1; D uncertain. This TCR came from a man aged 25 to 40 who received the YFV17D yellow fever vaccine. The sample was PBMCs, either bulk or a sorted T-cell subset (CD4+, CD8+, memory, or dextramer-sorted; not recorded which), taken 15 days after the yellow fever booster vaccination. This CDR3 is CASTRDSNTEAFF. In DNA, the CDR3 is TGTGCCAGCACACGGGATTCGAACACTGAAGCTTTCTTT.